This T cell receptor (beta chain) appears in the sequencing data of a study of blood T cell repertoires in COVID-19. The overall study: Specimens from acute and convalescent COVID-19 originated in the United States, Italy and Spain. PBMCs, B-cell-depleted T cells, or T cells were the source of the cDNA or gDNA that made up the material.

TCRdb keeps only in-frame clones here, not all; method: immunoSEQ multiplex PCR. The table includes approximately 470,000 clones, about nine tenths detected once. The receptor comes from a woman under 30 who had recovered from COVID-19. The sequenced sample consisted of PBMCs or T cells enriched from blood (not recorded which).

CDR3 in amino acids: CASSQGVRGRYEQYF. In DNA, the CDR3 is TGTGCCAGCAGCCAAGGAGTAAGGGGAAGGTACGAGCAGTACTTC. The gene calls are TRBV14 and TRBJ2-7, with D perhaps TRBD1 (5 bases). Germline V CDR1 and CDR2: SGHDN, FVKESK. The CDR3 spans 15 residues. Trimming stripped 1 base from V and 4 bases from J, with 14 bases between.